This T cell receptor beta chain appears in the sequencing data of a study of blood T cell repertoires in COVID-19. For the study at large: Acute and convalescent COVID-19 samples came from the United States, Italy and Spain. Sample material is recorded as cDNA or gDNA derived from T cells, B-cell-depleted T cells, or PBMCs.

In the authors' workflow: Amplification from reference gene primers served as the basis for estimated nucleated cell counts. TCRdb's copy holds only in-frame clones and misses some; the assay was immunoSEQ multiplex PCR. D and trimming were read from the DNA, whereas the V and J calls and clone size are those reported in that table. The sample yields over 75,000 clones, roughly 80% seen once. Germline V gives CDR1 LGHNA, CDR2 YNFKEQ. V lost 0 bases, J lost 3 bases, and 9 bases lay in between. CDR3 length: 14 residues. The clonotype comes from a human donor in a cohort sampled during active COVID-19. Input material: peripheral blood. J is TRBJ2-7 and V is TRBV4-2; D perhaps matches TRBD2 (5 bases). CDR3 sequence (DNA): TGTGCCAGCAGCCAAGAGAACGCGGGCTACGAGCAGTACTTC. It translates to CASSQENAGYEQYF.